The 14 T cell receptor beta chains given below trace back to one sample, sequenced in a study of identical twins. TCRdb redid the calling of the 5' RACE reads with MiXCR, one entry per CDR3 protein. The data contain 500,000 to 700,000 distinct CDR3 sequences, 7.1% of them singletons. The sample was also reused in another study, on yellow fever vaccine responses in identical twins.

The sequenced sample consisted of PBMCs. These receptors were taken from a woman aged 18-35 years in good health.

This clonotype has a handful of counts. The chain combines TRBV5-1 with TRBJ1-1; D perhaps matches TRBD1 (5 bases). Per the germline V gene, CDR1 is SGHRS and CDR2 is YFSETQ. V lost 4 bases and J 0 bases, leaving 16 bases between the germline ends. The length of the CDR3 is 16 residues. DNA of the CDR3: TGCGCCAGCAGCCCCGGGACCTATCTCATGAACACTGAAGCTTTCTTT. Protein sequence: CASSPGTYLMNTEAFF.

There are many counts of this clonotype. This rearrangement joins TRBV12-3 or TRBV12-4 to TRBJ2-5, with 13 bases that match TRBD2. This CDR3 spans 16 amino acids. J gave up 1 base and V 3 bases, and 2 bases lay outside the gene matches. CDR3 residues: CASSLGLAGPQETQYF. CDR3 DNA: TGTGCCAGCAGTTTGGGACTAGCGGGACCCCAAGAGACCCAGTACTTC.

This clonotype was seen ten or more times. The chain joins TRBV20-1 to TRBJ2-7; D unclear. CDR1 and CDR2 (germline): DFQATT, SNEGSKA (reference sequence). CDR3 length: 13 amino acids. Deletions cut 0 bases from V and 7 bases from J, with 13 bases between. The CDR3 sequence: CSARDLAPGEQYF. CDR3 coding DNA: TGCAGTGCTAGAGATTTGGCGCCTGGTGAGCAGTACTTC.

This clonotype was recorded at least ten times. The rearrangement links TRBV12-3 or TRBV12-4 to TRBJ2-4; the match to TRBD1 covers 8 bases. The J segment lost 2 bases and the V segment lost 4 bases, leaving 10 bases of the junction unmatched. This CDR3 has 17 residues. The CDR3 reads CASSSIGQGVTKNIQYF. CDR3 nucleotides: TGTGCCAGCAGTTCCATCGGACAGGGAGTGACCAAAAACATTCAGTACTTC.

The CDR3 loop reads CASSFLPGPLMNTEAFF. DNA for the CDR3: TGTGCCAGCAGCTTTCTGCCAGGACCTCTTATGAACACTGAAGCTTTCTTT. V and J are TRBV5-6 and TRBJ1-1; D is ambiguous. The CDR3 has 17 residues. V was cut by 2 bases and J by 0 bases, with 17 bases left in between. CDR1 and CDR2 (germline): SGHDT, YYEEEE. The full variable domain, its missing parts supplied by reference TRBV5-6 and TRBJ1-1, is DAGVTQSPTHLIKTRGQQVTLRCSPKSGHDTVSWYQQALGQGPQFIFQYYEEEERQRGNFPDRFSGHQFPNYSSELNVNALLLGDSALYLCASSFLPGPLMNTEAFFGQGTRLTVV.

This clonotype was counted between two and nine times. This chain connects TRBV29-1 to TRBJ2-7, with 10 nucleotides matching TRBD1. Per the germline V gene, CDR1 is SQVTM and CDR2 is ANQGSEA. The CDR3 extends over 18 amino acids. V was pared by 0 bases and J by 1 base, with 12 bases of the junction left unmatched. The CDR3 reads CSVEDFGPGQGTSYEQYF. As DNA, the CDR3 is TGCAGCGTTGAAGATTTTGGCCCGGGACAGGGGACGTCCTACGAGCAGTACTTC.

The CDR3 spells CASSIGGTGFYNEQFF. The DNA for the CDR3 is TGTGCCAGTAGTATAGGAGGGACAGGGTTCTACAATGAGCAGTTCTTC. V and J are TRBV19 and TRBJ2-1; 9 nucleotides align to TRBD1. V lost 1 base and J lost 3; bases outside the gene matches: 4. The CDR3 has 16 amino acids. The germline gives CDR1 LNHDA, CDR2 SQIVND (reference sequence).

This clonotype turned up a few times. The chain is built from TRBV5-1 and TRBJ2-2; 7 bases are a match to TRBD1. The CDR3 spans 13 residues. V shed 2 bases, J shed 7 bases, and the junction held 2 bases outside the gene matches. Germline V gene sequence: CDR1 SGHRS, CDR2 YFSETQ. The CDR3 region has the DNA TGCGCCAGCAGCTTAAGGACAGGCGGGGAGCTGTTTTTT. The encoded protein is CASSLRTGGELFF.

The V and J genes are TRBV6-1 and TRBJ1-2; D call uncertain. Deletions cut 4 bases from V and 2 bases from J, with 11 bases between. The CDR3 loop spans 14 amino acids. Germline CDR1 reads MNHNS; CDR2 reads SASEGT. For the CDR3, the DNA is TGTGCCAGCAGTGTCGGCCCCTTGAACTATGGCTACACCTTC. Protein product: CASSVGPLNYGYTF.

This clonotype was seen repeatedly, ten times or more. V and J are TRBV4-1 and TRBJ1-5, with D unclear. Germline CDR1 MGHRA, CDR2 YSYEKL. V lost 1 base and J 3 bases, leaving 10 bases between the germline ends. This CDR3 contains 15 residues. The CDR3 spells CASSQVQATNQPQHF. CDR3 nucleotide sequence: TGCGCCAGCAGCCAAGTGCAGGCTACCAATCAGCCCCAGCATTTT.

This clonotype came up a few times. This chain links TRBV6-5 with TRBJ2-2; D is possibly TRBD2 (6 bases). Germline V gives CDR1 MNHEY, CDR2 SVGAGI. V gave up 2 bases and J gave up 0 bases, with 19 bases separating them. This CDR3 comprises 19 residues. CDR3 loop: CASSYAVRGRRPNTGELFF. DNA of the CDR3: TGTGCCAGCAGTTACGCTGTACGGGGGAGGCGGCCGAACACCGGGGAGCTGTTTTTT.

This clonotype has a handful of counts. CDR3 bases: TGTGCCAGCAGCCGGACCGCTATGGGAGCTTTCTTT. As protein: CASSRTAMGAFF. This chain links TRBV11-2 with TRBJ1-1; D unclear. V lost 5 bases and J lost 10, with 14 bases in between. Germline CDR1 SGHAT, CDR2 FQNNGV. There are 12 residues in the CDR3.

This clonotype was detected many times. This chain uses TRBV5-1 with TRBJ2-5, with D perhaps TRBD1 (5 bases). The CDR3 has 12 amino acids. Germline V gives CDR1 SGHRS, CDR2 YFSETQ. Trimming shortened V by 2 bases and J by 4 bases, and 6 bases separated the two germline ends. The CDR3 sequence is CASSLRGETQYF. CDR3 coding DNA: TGCGCCAGCAGCTTAAGGGGAGAGACCCAGTACTTC.

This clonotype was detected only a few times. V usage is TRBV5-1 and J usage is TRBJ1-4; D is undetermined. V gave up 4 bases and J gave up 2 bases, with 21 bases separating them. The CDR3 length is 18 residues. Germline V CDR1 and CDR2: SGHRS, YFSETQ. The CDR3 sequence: CASSLTPLSGATNEKLFF. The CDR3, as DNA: TGCGCCAGCAGCCTAACCCCCTTATCAGGCGCCACTAATGAAAAACTGTTTTTT.